The 3 T cell receptor beta chains below come from one sample, sequenced in a study of OX40 agonist ivuxolimab in advanced cancers. Libraries were prepared by immunoSEQ multiplex PCR; TCRdb keeps only in-frame clonotypes and omits some of them. The data contain roughly 50,000 clones, around 86% of them singletons. The sample consisted of CD4+ or CD8+ T cells sorted from blood, taken in a trial of the OX40 agonist ivuxolimab. These receptors were obtained from an adult with an advanced solid tumor such as melanoma, head and neck, liver or kidney cancer.

This clone was seen once. V gene TRBV2 combines with J gene TRBJ1-1; no clear D gene. The CDR3 extends over 13 amino acids. CDR1 is SNHLY, CDR2 FYNNEI, per germline. V was shortened by 6 bases and J by 0 bases, with 8 bases between the two germline ends. The CDR3 protein is CASSLDLNTEAFF. The CDR3 DNA sequence: TGTGCCAGCAGCCTGGACCTGAACACTGAAGCTTTCTTT. Variable domain in full (rest from reference TRBV2 and TRBJ1-1): EPEVTQTPSHQVTQMGQEVILRCVPISNHLYFYWYRQILGQKVEFLVSFYNNEISEKSEIFDDQFSVERPDGSNFTLKIRSTKLEDSAMYFCASSLDLNTEAFFGQGTRLTVV.

V usage is TRBV5-1 and J usage is TRBJ2-2; TRBD1 aligns across 11 bases. The CDR3 is made up of 16 amino acids. After removal of 4 bases from V and 5 bases from J, the junction contained 7 bases not matched to a gene. In germline, CDR1 is SGHRS, CDR2 YFSETQ. The CDR3 coding sequence is TGCGCCAGCAGCATCGTCGGACAGGGGGCGACCGGGGAGCTGTTTTTT. It yields the protein CASSIVGQGATGELFF.

V and J are TRBV7-6 and TRBJ1-6; D is uncertain. Trimming stripped 1 base from V and 7 bases from J, with 8 bases between. CDR3 length equals 14 residues. Germline CDR1 is SGHVS and CDR2 is FNYEAQ. In nucleotides, the CDR3 is TGTGCCAGCAGCTTAGGAATCGTAAATTCACCCCTCCACTTT. Translated, it gives CASSLGIVNSPLHF.